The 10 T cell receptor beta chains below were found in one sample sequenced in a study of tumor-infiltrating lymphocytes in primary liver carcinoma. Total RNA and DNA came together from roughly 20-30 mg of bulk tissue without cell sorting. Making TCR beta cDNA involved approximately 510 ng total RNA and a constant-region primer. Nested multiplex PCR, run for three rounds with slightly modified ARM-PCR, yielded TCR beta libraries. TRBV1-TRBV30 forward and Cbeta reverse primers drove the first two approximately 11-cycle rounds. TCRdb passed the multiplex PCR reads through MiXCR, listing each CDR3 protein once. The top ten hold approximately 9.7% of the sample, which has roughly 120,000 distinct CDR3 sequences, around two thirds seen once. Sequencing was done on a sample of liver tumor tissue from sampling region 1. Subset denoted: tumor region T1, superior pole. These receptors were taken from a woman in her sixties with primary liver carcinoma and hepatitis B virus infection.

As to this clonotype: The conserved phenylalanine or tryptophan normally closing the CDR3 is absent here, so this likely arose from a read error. The CDR3 reads CASKRETGTTDTQYL. In nucleotides, the CDR3 is TGTGCCAGCAAGAGAGAGACAGGGACCACAGATACGCAGTATCTT. This chain connects TRBV12-3 or TRBV12-4 to TRBJ2-3; 7 bases fit TRBD1. V lost 7 bases and J lost 2; bases outside the gene matches: 9. The CDR3 spans 15 residues.

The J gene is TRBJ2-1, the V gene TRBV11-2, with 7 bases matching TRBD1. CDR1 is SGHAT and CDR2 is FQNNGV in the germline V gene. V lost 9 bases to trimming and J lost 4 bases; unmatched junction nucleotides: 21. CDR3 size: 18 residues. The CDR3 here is CASCNRPLTLQGYNEQFF. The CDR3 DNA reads TGTGCCAGTTGCAATCGACCCCTCACTCTACAGGGGTACAATGAGCAGTTCTTC.

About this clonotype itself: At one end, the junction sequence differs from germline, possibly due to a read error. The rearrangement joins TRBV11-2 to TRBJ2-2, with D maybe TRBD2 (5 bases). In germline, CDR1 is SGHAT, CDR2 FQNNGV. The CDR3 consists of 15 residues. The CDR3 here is CANSWVGSFTGELLF. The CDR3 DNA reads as TGTGCCAACAGCTGGGTGGGGTCCTTCACCGGGGAGCTGTTGTTT.

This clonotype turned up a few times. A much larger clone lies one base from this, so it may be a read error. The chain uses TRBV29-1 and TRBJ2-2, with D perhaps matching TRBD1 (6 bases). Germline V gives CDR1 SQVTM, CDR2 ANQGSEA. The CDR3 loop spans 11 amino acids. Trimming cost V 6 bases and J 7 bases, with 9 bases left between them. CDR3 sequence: CSVTGLGELFF. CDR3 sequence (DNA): TGCAGCGTAACAGGGCTCGGGGAGCTGTTTTTT.

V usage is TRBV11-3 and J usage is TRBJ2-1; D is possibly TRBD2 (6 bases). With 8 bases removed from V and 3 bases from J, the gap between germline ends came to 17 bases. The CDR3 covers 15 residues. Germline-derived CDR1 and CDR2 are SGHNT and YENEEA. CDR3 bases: TGTGCCAGCTGTTCAGATGGAGGGGTCTACAATGAGCAGTTCTTC. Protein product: CASCSDGGVYNEQFF.

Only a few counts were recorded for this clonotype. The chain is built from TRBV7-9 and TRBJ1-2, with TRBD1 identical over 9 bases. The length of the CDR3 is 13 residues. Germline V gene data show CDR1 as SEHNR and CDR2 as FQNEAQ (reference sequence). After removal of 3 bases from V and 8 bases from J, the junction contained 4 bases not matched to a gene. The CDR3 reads CASSFDRGGGYTF. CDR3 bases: TGTGCCAGCAGCTTTGACAGGGGGGGCGGCTACACCTTC.

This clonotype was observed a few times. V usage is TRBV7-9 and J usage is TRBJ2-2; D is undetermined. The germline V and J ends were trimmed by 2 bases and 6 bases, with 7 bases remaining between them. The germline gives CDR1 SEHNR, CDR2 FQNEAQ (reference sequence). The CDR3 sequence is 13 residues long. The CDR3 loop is CASSLLGSGELFF. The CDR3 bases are TGTGCCAGCAGCTTACTAGGTTCCGGGGAGCTGTTTTTT.

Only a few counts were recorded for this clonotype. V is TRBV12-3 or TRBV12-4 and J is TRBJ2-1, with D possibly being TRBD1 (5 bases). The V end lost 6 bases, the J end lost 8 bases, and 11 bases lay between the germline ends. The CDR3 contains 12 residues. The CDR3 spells CASSLGHYEQFF. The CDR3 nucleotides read TGTGCCAGCAGCCTCGGACACTATGAGCAGTTCTTC.

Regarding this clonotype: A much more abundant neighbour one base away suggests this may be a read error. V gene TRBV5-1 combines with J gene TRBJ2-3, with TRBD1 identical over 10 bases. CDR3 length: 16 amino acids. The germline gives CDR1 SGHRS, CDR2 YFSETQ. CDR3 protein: CASSLGGQGLTDTRYF. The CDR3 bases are TGCGCCAGCAGCTTGGGGGGACAGGGGCTCACAGATACGCGGTATTTT.

The CDR3, as DNA: TGTGCCAGCAGGACCCCGGGACTAGCTTCGTACAATGAGCAGTTCTTC. This encodes CASRTPGLASYNEQFF. The gene calls are TRBV28 and TRBJ2-1, with 9 positions matching TRBD2. This CDR3 has 16 amino acids. The germline V gene has CDR1 MDHEN and CDR2 SYDVKM. The V segment lost 6 bases and the J segment 4 bases; nucleotides outside the gene matches: 10.